This T cell receptor beta chain comes out of a study of T cell clones after liver transplantation. Overall study results and limits: Conclusions were preliminary, with small, heterogeneous patient groups.

Trimming took off 4 bases at V and 3 bases at J, with 8 bases between the two ends. The CDR3 contains 13 residues. Germline V gene sequence: CDR1 SGHRS, CDR2 YFSETQ. Remarks on this clone: Its target is unknown.

Sequenced by immunoSEQ multiplex PCR; TCRdb stores in-frame clones only, minus some. The sample lists about 4,800 clones, roughly two fifths occurring once. Sequencing of dividing CFSE-low cells from the MLR defined alloreactive TCRbeta sequences. Pre-transplant recipient cells met graft donor PBMCs, splenocytes, lymph-node cells, or third-party PBMCs. The V and J genes are TRBV5-1 and TRBJ1-5; no clear D. The receptor comes from a human patient who received a liver transplant. The graft donor may have contributed some T cells. The specimen was CD4+ T cells from cultured PBMCs. The CDR3 region is CASSRGDNQPQHF. DNA of the CDR3: TGCGCCAGCAGCCGCGGTGACAATCAGCCCCAGCATTTT.